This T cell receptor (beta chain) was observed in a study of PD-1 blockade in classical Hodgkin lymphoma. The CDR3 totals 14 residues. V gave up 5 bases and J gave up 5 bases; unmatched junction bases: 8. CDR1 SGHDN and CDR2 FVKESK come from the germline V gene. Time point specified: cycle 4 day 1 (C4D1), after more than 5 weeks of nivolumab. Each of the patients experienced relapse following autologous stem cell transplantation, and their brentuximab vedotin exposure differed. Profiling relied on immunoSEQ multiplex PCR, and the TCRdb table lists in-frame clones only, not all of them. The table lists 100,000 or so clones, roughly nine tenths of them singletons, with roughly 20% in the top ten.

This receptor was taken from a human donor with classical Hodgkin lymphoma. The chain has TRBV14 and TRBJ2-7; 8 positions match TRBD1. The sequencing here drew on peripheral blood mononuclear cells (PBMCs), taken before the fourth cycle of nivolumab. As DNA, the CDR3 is TGTGCCAGCAGCGTTTGGGACAGGCAGAACGAGCAGTACTTC. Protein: CASSVWDRQNEQYF. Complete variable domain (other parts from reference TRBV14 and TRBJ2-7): EAGVTQFPSHSVIEKGQTVTLRCDPISGHDNLYWYRRVMGKEIKFLLHFVKESKQDESGMPNNRFLAERTGGTYSTLKVQPAELEDSGVYFCASSVWDRQNEQYFGPGTRLTVT.